This TCR beta chain is from a study of T-cell memory formation after mild COVID-19. In TCRdb, the 5' RACE reads were re-called with MiXCR into one record per CDR3 protein. The sample comprises fewer than 150,000 distinct CDR3 sequences, 14% of which are singletons, and 28% rests with the top ten. The CDR3 loop spans 13 amino acids. Trimming stripped 0 bases from V and 5 bases from J, with 5 bases between. Looked up from germline, CDR1 is LGHNA and CDR2 is YSLEER. The sequencing sample was made of PBMCs or a T cell subset sorted from them (not recorded which). V usage is TRBV4-3 and J usage is TRBJ2-1, with D unclear. The sequence was obtained from an adult woman who had mild COVID-19 (a few samples of this study predate the infection). Cell type and time point are not known. CDR3 sequence (DNA): TGCGCCAGCAGCCAAGATGGAGACAATGAGCAGTTCTTC. Protein product: CASSQDGDNEQFF.